This TCR beta chain was sequenced for a study of shared clonotypes between healthy human individuals. As concerns this clone: Its cognate antigen is unknown.

Under the authors' procedure: Junction-only immunoSEQ data arrived without quality scores, meaning filtering differed. Sequencing was performed with immunoSEQ multiplex PCR; in TCRdb, only in-frame clones are kept and a portion is missing. V, J and clone size are taken as reported in that table, and D and trimming were inferred from the DNA itself. The sample comprises about 2,500,000 clones, more than 80% of which are singletons, and 0.14% rests with the top ten. Study-wide findings and caveats: The small donor group covered limited genetic and exposure diversity. On the whole, naive subsets had larger estimated richness than memory subsets had.

This receptor was identified in a young man in good health. The sequenced sample consisted of naive CD4+ T cells sorted from blood. Described subset: CD45RA+ positively selected.

For the CDR3, the DNA is TGTGCCAGTAGTAGAGGGCCCATTGGCTCTGGGGCCAACGTCCTGACTTTC. This codes for CASSRGPIGSGANVLTF. V gene TRBV19 combines with J gene TRBJ2-6; D is possibly TRBD2 (5 bases). Trimming removed 4 bases from V and 0 bases from J, with 13 bases in between. There are 17 residues in the CDR3. Germline CDR1 reads LNHDA; CDR2 reads SQIVND (reference sequence).